The TCR beta chain under discussion was sequenced for a study of radiotherapy plus CTLA-4 blockade in lung cancer. This CDR3 contains 14 residues. Germline CDR1 and CDR2: MGHRA and YSYEKL. V gave up 0 bases and J gave up 3 bases, with 9 bases separating them. Sequencing used immunoSEQ multiplex PCR; TCRdb keeps in-frame clones, though not all of them. The table has some 96,000 clones, around 88% seen once. This TCR derives from a human donor with non-small cell lung cancer that progressed on radiotherapy plus ipilimumab. The sequences come from peripheral blood, collected from a patient treated with radiotherapy plus ipilimumab. The J gene is TRBJ2-7, the V gene TRBV4-1, with unresolved D. This CDR3 is CASSQDSFGYEQYF. The CDR3 bases are TGCGCCAGCAGCCAAGATTCCTTTGGCTACGAGCAGTACTTC.